Below, 13 T cell receptor beta chains from the same sample are listed, as sequenced in a study of early T cells in non-severe SARS-CoV-2 infection. MiXCR, run by TCRdb on the 5' RACE reads, gives a single entry per CDR3 protein. The top ten clones hold roughly 6.3% of a sample with 85,000 to 120,000 distinct CDR3 sequences, around 13% of them seen once. Input material: whole blood. These receptors were collected from an adult who was a healthcare worker with PCR-confirmed SARS-CoV-2 infection or an uninfected control (not recorded which).

This clonotype has only a few counts. V is TRBV7-9 and J is TRBJ1-1; D is uncertain. CDR1 SEHNR and CDR2 FQNEAQ come from the germline V gene (reference sequence). The CDR3 has 14 amino acids. V was clipped by 5 bases and J by 3 bases, with 13 bases between them. The CDR3 nucleotides read TGTGCCAGCAGCACCGACGCCGGCCACACTGAAGCTTTCTTT. Its protein product is CASSTDAGHTEAFF.

Many counts were recorded for this clonotype. The chain joins TRBV20-1 to TRBJ1-5, with 8 bases fitting TRBD1. V shed 3 bases and J 0 bases; nucleotides not matched to a gene: 16. This CDR3 contains 19 residues. Germline CDR1 DFQATT, CDR2 SNEGSKA (reference sequence). The CDR3 nucleotides read TGCAGTGCTAGGTCATACGGACAGGGTGGGGGTTATAGCAATCAGCCCCAGCATTTT. Protein: CSARSYGQGGGYSNQPQHF.

This clonotype was seen repeatedly, ten times or more. The chain carries TRBV15 and TRBJ1-6; 12 bases align to TRBD1. Germline V gene lookup returns CDR1 LNHNV and CDR2 YYDKDF (reference sequence). The CDR3 has 15 amino acids. V gave up 0 bases and J gave up 10 bases; unmatched junction bases: 1. CDR3 in amino acids: CATSRDGTGGSPLHF. The CDR3 DNA follows: TGTGCCACCAGCAGAGATGGGACAGGGGGCTCACCCCTCCACTTT.

Of note for this clonotype: At one end the junction does not follow the germline gene, possibly because of a read error. The CDR3 is CSVAGDRDIQYF. CDR3 bases: TGCAGCGTTGCGGGTGACAGGGACATCCAGTACTTC. V is TRBV29-1 and J is TRBJ2-4; 7 nucleotides match TRBD1. CDR3 length equals 12 residues. Germline loops: CDR1 SQVTM, CDR2 ANQGSEA.

This clonotype was recorded at least ten times. This chain joins TRBV19 and TRBJ1-5; 8 nucleotides align to TRBD1. The CDR3 contains 16 residues. The trim removed 4 bases at V and 7 bases at J, leaving 12 bases unmatched. The germline gives CDR1 LNHDA, CDR2 SQIVND (reference sequence). The CDR3 DNA reads as TGTGCCAGTAGTAAAGACCTTGACAGGGGAGAGCAGCCCCAGCATTTT. Amino acids: CASSKDLDRGEQPQHF.

This clonotype was observed a handful of times. The chain recombines TRBV27 with TRBJ2-7; D might be TRBD1 or TRBD2, each matching 5 bases. Trimming removed 3 bases from V and 2 bases from J, with 11 bases in between. The CDR3 has 14 residues. Germline V gene lookup returns CDR1 MNHEY and CDR2 SMNVEV (reference sequence). The CDR3 is CASSLDWGTYEQYF. For the CDR3, the DNA is TGTGCCAGCAGTTTGGACTGGGGGACCTACGAGCAGTACTTC.

The chain employs TRBV7-9 and TRBJ1-1; D is unresolved. This CDR3 is 13 amino acids long. Germline loops: CDR1 SEHNR, CDR2 FQNEAQ (reference sequence). V shed 2 bases and J shed 2 bases, with 6 bases lying between them. Here the CDR3 DNA reads TGTGCCAGCAGCTTAAAGATCAACACTGAAGCTTTCTTT. It translates to CASSLKINTEAFF.

V gene TRBV20-1 combines with J gene TRBJ2-5, with 8 bases fitting TRBD2. Germline values: CDR1 DFQATT, CDR2 SNEGSKA (reference sequence). With 6 bases clipped from V and 3 bases from J, the junction kept 12 bases outside the gene matches. The CDR3 loop spans 15 amino acids. The CDR3 nucleotides are TGCAGTGCATTGATGTACAAACTAGCGGAAGAGACCCAGTACTTC. Translation: CSALMYKLAEETQYF.

In this sample, this clonotype turned up many times. V and J are TRBV28 and TRBJ2-7; the D gene is possibly TRBD1 (6 bases). Germline CDR1 reads MDHEN; CDR2 reads SYDVKM. The V end was cut by 7 bases, the J end by 3 bases, with 13 bases between. The CDR3 has 13 residues. CDR3: CASTQIRGYEQYF. The CDR3, as DNA: TGTGCCAGCACCCAGATCAGGGGCTACGAGCAGTACTTC.

This clonotype showed up just a few times. This chain uses TRBV6-1 with TRBJ2-1, with 8 bases identical to TRBD1. This CDR3 comprises 14 residues. V trimming: 10 bases; J trimming: 0 bases; junction bases outside the gene matches: 5. Germline CDR1 MNHNS, CDR2 SASEGT. CDR3 sequence: CATLGQDSYNEQFF. In nucleotides, the CDR3 is TGTGCCACCCTGGGACAGGACTCCTACAATGAGCAGTTCTTC.

Ten or more counts support this clonotype. The chain joins TRBV14 to TRBJ2-4; the D call may be TRBD1 or TRBD2 (5 bases each). V was shortened by 6 bases and J by 4 bases, with 13 bases between the two germline ends. Germline V gives CDR1 SGHDN, CDR2 FVKESK. The length of the CDR3 is 14 residues. In nucleotides, the CDR3 is TGTGCCAGCAGTGGATGGGACGGAAAAAACATTCAGTACTTC. It specifies CASSGWDGKNIQYF.

The genes are TRBV5-1 and TRBJ2-7, with 9 bases aligning to TRBD2. J gave up 3 bases and V 2 bases, and 9 bases lay outside the gene matches. Germline V lookup: CDR1 SGHRS, CDR2 YFSETQ. The CDR3 sequence is 16 residues long. For the CDR3, the DNA is TGCGCCAGCAGCTTCGGTGGCAGCGGGAGGAACTACGAGCAGTACTTC. Protein product: CASSFGGSGRNYEQYF.

The chain recombines TRBV5-7 with TRBJ2-7, with D unclear. TRBV5-7 is placed among ORFs of uncertain function. This CDR3 has 13 residues. Trimming removed 0 bases from V and 1 base from J, with 5 bases in between. The CDR3 nucleotides are TGTGCCAGCAGCTTGGTACTTTCCTACGAGCAGTACTTC. Its translation: CASSLVLSYEQYF.